The clone carrying this T cell receptor beta chain was recorded only once. This CDR3 is built from 16 residues. V dropped 5 bases and J dropped 3; count of bases not matched to a gene: 7. Germline V gives CDR1 ENHRY, CDR2 SYGVKD. Each CDR3 protein is one row after TCRdb ran MiXCR on the PCR reads. Of some 90,000 distinct CDR3 sequences listed, 45% to 55% are singletons. This sample is part of a study of CDR3 diversity in severe acne. The genes are TRBV10-3 and TRBJ2-1; 10 nucleotides match TRBD2. Sequencing input: blood. This clonotype was obtained from a male donor in good health, serving as a control. The CDR3 DNA is TGTGCCATCAGTTATGACGGGACTAGCGACTACAATGAGCAGTTCTTC. Translation gives CAISYDGTSDYNEQFF.